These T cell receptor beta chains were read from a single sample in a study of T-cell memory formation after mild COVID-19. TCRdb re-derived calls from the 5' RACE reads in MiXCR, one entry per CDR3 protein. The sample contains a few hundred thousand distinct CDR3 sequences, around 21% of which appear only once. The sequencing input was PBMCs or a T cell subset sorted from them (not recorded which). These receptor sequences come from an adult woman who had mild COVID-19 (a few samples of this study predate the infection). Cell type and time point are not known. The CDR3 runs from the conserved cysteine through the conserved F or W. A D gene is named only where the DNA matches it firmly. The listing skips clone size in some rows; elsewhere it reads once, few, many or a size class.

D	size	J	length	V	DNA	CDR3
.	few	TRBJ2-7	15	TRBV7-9	TGTGCCAGCAGCTCCTTGACAGCCCGCTCCTACGAGCAGTACTTC	CASSSLTARSYEQYF
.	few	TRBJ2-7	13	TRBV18	TGTGCCAGCTCACCGAAGACTCTCTACGAGCAGTACTTC	CASSPKTLYEQYF
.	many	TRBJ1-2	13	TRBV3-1	TGTGCCAGCAGCCAAGATAGTGGTCGCCCGAGGACCTTC	CASSQDSGRPRTF
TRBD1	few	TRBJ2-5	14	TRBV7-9	TGTGCCAGCAGCTGGGACAGGGAAGGAGAGACCCAGTACTTC	CASSWDREGETQYF
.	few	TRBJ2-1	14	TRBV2	TGTGCCAGCAGTGAGGCTAGCACCTTCGGTGAGCAGTTCTTC	CASSEASTFGEQFF
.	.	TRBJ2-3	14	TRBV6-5	TGTGCCAGCAGTTACTCGACAGCCACAGATACGCAGTATTTT	CASSYSTATDTQYF
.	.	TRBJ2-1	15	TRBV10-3	TGTGCCATCCTCTCAGGGCTAGCGAGCTACAATGAGCAGTTCTTC	CAILSGLASYNEQFF
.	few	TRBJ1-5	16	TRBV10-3	TGTGCCATCAGTCCGGGAGGACCCCATAGCAATCAGCCCCAGCATTTT	CAISPGGPHSNQPQHF
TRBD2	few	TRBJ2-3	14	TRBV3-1	TGTGCCAGCAGCCGACTAGCGGGCACAGATACGCAGTATTTT	CASSRLAGTDTQYF
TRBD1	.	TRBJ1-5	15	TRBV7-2	TGTGCCAGCAGCCCTCGGACAGGGAAGGATCAGCCCCAGCATTTT	CASSPRTGKDQPQHF
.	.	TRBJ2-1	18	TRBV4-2	TGTGCCAGCAGCCAAGACTTCGGAGCGTTGGTCTCCTACAATGAGCAGTTCTTC	CASSQDFGALVSYNEQFF
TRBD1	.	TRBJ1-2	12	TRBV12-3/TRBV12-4	TGTGCCAGCAGTGCTCAGGGGGGTGGCTACACCTTC	CASSAQGGGYTF
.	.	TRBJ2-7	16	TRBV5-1	TGCGCCAGCAGCCCCGTCCTGACAGGAAAACCCTACGAGCAGTACTTC	CASSPVLTGKPYEQYF
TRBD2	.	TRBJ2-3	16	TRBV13	TGTGCCAGCAGCTACCCGGGGAGCGGGGCAACAGATACGCAGTATTTT	CASSYPGSGATDTQYF
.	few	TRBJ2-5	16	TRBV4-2	TGTGCCAGCAGCCAAGATTCGGGGAACAGGGTGGAGACCCAGTACTTC	CASSQDSGNRVETQYF
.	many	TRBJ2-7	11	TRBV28	TGTGCCAGCAGCCGGTCCTACGAGCAGTACTTC	CASSRSYEQYF
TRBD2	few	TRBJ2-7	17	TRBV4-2	TGTGCCAGCAGCCGGTCCGCTAGCGGGCAATACTCCTACGAGCAGTACTTC	CASSRSASGQYSYEQYF
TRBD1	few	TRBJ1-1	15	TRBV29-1	TGCAGCGTCGCCGTCAGGGGGCCCGTGAACACTGAAGCTTTCTTT	CSVAVRGPVNTEAFF
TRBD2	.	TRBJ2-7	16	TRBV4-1	TGCGCCAGCAGCCCCAATTTTAGCGGGGGAAACTACGAGCAGTACTTC	CASSPNFSGGNYEQYF
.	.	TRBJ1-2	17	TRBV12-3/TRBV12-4	TGTGCCAGCAGCCTACACCTGTGGGCCGGGCTGGTCCCTGGCTACACCTTC	CASSLHLWAGLVPGYTF
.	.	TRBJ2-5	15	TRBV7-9	TGTGCCAGCAGCTTAGGACAGTGGGCCCAAGAGACCCAGTACTTC	CASSLGQWAQETQYF
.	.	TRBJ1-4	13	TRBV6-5	TGTGCCAGCAAAGAAGCCTTCATTTCGGAACTGTTTTTT	CASKEAFISELFF
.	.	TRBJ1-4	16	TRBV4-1	TGCGCCAGCAGCCAAGGGCCGGGACGGAAGAATGAAAAACTGTTTTTT	CASSQGPGRKNEKLFF
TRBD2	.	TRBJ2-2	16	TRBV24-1	TGTGCCACCAGTGATCCGGGACTAGCTCCCACCGGGGAGCTGTTTTTT	CATSDPGLAPTGELFF
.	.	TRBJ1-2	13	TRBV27	TGTGCCAGCAGTTTAGAAGTGGGCTATGGCTACACCTTC	CASSLEVGYGYTF
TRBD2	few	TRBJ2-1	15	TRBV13	TGTGCCAGCACCAAGAGACTAGCGGGAGTGGATGAGCAGTTCTTC	CASTKRLAGVDEQFF
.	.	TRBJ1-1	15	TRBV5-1	TGCGCCAGCAGCTTGACCCCGGGGCAGGGCCCCGAAGCTTTCTTT	CASSLTPGQGPEAFF
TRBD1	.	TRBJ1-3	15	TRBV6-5	TGTGCCAGCAGTTACTCTTGGACAGGGCGAAACACCATATATTTT	CASSYSWTGRNTIYF
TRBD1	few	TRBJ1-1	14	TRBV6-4	TGTGCCAGCAGTACCGGACAGGCGATGACTGAAGCTTTCTTT	CASSTGQAMTEAFF
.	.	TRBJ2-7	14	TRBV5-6	TGTGCCAGCAGCTACTACAGGGTTACCTACGAGCAGTACTTC	CASSYYRVTYEQYF
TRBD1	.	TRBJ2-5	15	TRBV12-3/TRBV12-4	TGTGCCAGCAGTTTAGGACAGGGGATGGTGGAGACCCAGTACTTC	CASSLGQGMVETQYF
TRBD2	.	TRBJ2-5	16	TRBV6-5	TGTGCCAGCAGTAGACTAGCGGGAGGGCTGGGGGAGACCCAGTACTTC	CASSRLAGGLGETQYF
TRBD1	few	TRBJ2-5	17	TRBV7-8	TGTGCCAGCAGCTCGGGGGGGACAGGGGGAAAACAAGAGACCCAGTACTTC	CASSSGGTGGKQETQYF
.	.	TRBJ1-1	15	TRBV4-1	TGCGCCAGCAGCCAAGAACCCAGGGGAGGCACTGAAGCTTTCTTT	CASSQEPRGGTEAFF
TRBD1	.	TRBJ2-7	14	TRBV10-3	TGTGCCATCAGTGATGGACAGGAATACTACGAGCAGTACTTC	CAISDGQEYYEQYF
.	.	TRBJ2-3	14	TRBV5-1	TGCGCCAGCAGCCTTAGGGACCGCACAGATACGCAGTATTTT	CASSLRDRTDTQYF
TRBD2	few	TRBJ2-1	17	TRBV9	TGTGCCAGCAGCGAAGCTAGCGGGACGACCCCGTACAATGAGCAGTTCTTC	CASSEASGTTPYNEQFF
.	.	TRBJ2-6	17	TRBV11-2	TGTGCCAGCAGCCCAGCGGTCTTCAACTCTGGGGCCAACGTCCTGACTTTC	CASSPAVFNSGANVLTF
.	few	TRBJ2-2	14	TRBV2	TGTGCCATTACAGGGGCGCGGGGGACCGGGGAGCTGTTTTTT	CAITGARGTGELFF
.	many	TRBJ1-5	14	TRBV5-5	TGTGCCAGCAGCTTAGGACACAGCAATCAGCCCCAGCATTTT	CASSLGHSNQPQHF
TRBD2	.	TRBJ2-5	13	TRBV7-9	TGTGCCAGCAGCGGACTAGCGGGAGGGGCCCAGTACTTC	CASSGLAGGAQYF